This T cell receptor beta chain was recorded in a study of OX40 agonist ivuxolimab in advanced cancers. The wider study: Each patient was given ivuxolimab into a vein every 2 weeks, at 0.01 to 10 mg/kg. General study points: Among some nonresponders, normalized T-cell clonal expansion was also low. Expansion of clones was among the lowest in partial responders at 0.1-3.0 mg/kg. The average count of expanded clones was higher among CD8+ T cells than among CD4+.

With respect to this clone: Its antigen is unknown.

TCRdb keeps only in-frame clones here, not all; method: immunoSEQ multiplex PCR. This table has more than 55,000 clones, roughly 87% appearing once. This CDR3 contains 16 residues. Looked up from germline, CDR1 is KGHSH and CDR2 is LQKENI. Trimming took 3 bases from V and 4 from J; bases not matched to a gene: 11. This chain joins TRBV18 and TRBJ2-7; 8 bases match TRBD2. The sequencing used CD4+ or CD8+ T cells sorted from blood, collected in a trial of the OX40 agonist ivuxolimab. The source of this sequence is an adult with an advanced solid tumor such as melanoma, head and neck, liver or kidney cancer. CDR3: CASSPPLGGRYYEQYF. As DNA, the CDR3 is TGTGCCAGCTCACCCCCTTTAGGCGGGAGGTATTACGAGCAGTACTTC.